This TCR beta chain was recorded in a study of blood T cell repertoires in COVID-19. The overall study: Samples of COVID-19 (acute and convalescent) were obtained from the United States, Italy and Spain.

The CDR3 spans 14 residues. CDR1 KGHSH and CDR2 LQKENI come from the germline V gene. The trim removed 6 bases at V and 7 bases at J, leaving 8 bases unmatched. Per the authors' pipeline: How many nucleated cells were present was estimated from reference gene primer amplification. Clones were read by immunoSEQ multiplex PCR, and TCRdb kept only the in-frame ones, dropping some. V, J and clone size were drawn from that table, and D and trimming were deduced from the DNA. The table lists about 100,000 clones, 70% to 90% of them singletons, with about 13% in the top ten. The chain couples TRBV18 to TRBJ2-4, with 8 bases that match TRBD2. The sequence was obtained from a human donor in a cohort sampled during active COVID-19. What was sequenced was peripheral blood. CDR3: CASSAGLVSNIQYF. In DNA form, the CDR3 reads TGTGCCAGCTCGGCGGGACTAGTGTCGAACATTCAGTACTTC.